This T cell receptor (gamma chain) was sequenced in a study of gamma-delta T cells after stem cell transplantation. Unmatched junction bases numbered 3, after V lost 0 bases and J lost 7 bases. Germline-derived CDR1 and CDR2 are GITISATS and ISYDGTV (reference sequence). CDR3 length: 16 residues. By its share, this clone is hyperexpanded. Other DNA sequences in the same sample also yield this CDR3. TCRdb re-called clones from the RT-PCR reads via CATT. This sample has 350 to 400 gamma-chain clones, with roughly 50% found just once. The source is a human donor. It is not recorded whose cells these are; they may come from a transplant donor. Material for sequencing was gamma-delta T cells. The chain couples TRGV9 to TRGJP. TCRdb leaves out the J gene; it was filled in here by matching the DNA to germline. CDR3 sequence: CALWEVHELGKKIKVF. CDR3 in DNA: TGTGCCTTGTGGGAGGTGCACGAGTTGGGCAAAAAAATCAAGGTATTT.